Following are 25 T cell receptor beta chains from one sample sequenced in a study of cytomegalovirus exposure and HLA in healthy donors. PCR was performed using 60 Vbeta and 13 Jbeta primers. Sequencing used immunoSEQ multiplex PCR; TCRdb keeps in-frame clones, though not all of them. Among around 97,000 clones listed, approximately 64% were seen once. Source material: PBMCs. The receptors shown here come from a woman aged 45 to 65 in good health and CMV-seronegative.

This clone is a singleton in its sample. CDR3 loop: CASSSLPQGAYGYTF. The CDR3 DNA follows: TGTGCCAGCAGCAGCTTACCCCAGGGTGCCTATGGCTACACCTTC. V usage is TRBV27 and J usage is TRBJ1-2; a weak D match, TRBD1 (5 bases). V lost 6 bases, J lost 4 bases, and 18 bases lay in between. Germline-derived CDR1 and CDR2 are MNHEY and SMNVEV (reference sequence). CDR3 length equals 15 residues.

This clone was seen a single time. The V gene is TRBV6-1, the J gene TRBJ2-7; TRBD1 might be the D (6 bases). Germline V gives CDR1 MNHNS, CDR2 SASEGT. Trimming took 4 bases from V and 4 from J, leaving 20 bases between them. This CDR3 has 16 residues. CDR3 residues: CASSARQVLTTYEQYF. The CDR3 DNA follows: TGTGCCAGCAGTGCTAGACAGGTTCTAACGACTTACGAGCAGTACTTC.

V and J are TRBV27 and TRBJ1-4, with 10 bases fitting TRBD1. The germline V gene has CDR1 MNHEY and CDR2 SMNVEV (reference sequence). This CDR3 has 16 amino acids. V was pared by 6 bases and J by 8 bases, with 12 bases of the junction left unmatched. The CDR3 DNA reads as TGTGCCAGCAGCATTACACCGGGACAGGGGCACGAAAAACTGTTTTTT. Its translation: CASSITPGQGHEKLFF.

The chain employs TRBV28 and TRBJ2-7, with 7 bases that match TRBD1. CDR1 is MDHEN, CDR2 SYDVKM, per germline. The CDR3 runs 15 residues. V lost 4 bases and J lost 4; bases outside the gene matches: 10. The CDR3 protein is CASSSQGGQFYEQYF. DNA of the CDR3: TGTGCCAGCAGTTCCCAAGGGGGACAGTTTTACGAGCAGTACTTC.

In DNA form, the CDR3 reads TGTGCCAGCAGTCCACTTCGACAGGGTAAAGAGACCCAGTACTTC. Translated, it gives CASSPLRQGKETQYF. The chain employs TRBV25-1 and TRBJ2-5; 7 nucleotides line up with TRBD1. From germline, CDR1 is MGHDK and CDR2 SYGVNS. The CDR3 consists of 15 residues. The V gene end was trimmed by 5 bases and the J gene end by 3 bases; junction bases not matched to a gene: 9.

In its sample, this clone was seen a few times. J is TRBJ2-7 and V is TRBV4-1; 8 bases align to TRBD2. With 0 bases clipped from V and 6 bases from J, the junction kept 10 bases outside the gene matches. The CDR3 is 16 amino acids. Germline V gene data show CDR1 as MGHRA and CDR2 as YSYEKL. The CDR3 bases are TGCGCCAGCAGCCAAGATGGGGTAGGGACTAGGCCCGAGCAGTACTTC. It encodes CASSQDGVGTRPEQYF.

This clone was observed a handful of times. The V gene is TRBV7-8, the J gene TRBJ1-2, with 7 bases that match TRBD1. Losses at the gene ends were 2 bases for V and 3 bases for J; bases not matched to a gene: 6. The CDR3 runs 15 residues. Germline V CDR1 and CDR2: SGHVS, FQNEAQ. CDR3 loop: CASSLIGTEDYGYTF. The DNA of the CDR3 is TGTGCCAGCAGCTTAATCGGGACAGAGGACTATGGCTACACCTTC.

This sequence joins TRBV9 and TRBJ2-2; 11 bases fit TRBD2. Germline V gene data show CDR1 as SGDLS and CDR2 as YYNGEE. The CDR3 is made up of 17 amino acids. The J segment lost 4 bases and the V segment lost 0 bases, leaving 5 bases of the junction unmatched. CDR3 loop: CASSVELAGVVTGELFF. In DNA, the CDR3 is TGTGCCAGCAGCGTAGAACTAGCGGGAGTTGTCACCGGGGAGCTGTTTTTT.

This clone was picked up a small number of times. The chain employs TRBV5-4 and TRBJ2-1, with 10 bases fitting TRBD1. This CDR3 is built from 14 residues. Trimming removed 6 bases from V and 4 bases from J; junction bases left unmatched: 4. The germline V gene has CDR1 SGHNT and CDR2 YYREEE (reference sequence). The chain's CDR3 is CASTGQGGYNEQFF. CDR3 DNA sequence: TGTGCCAGCACCGGACAGGGGGGGTACAATGAGCAGTTCTTC.

The chain recombines TRBV15 with TRBJ2-1, with D possibly being TRBD1 (5 bases). Trimming cost V 3 bases and J 10 bases, with 22 bases left between them. Germline values: CDR1 LNHNV, CDR2 YYDKDF (reference sequence). This CDR3 contains 16 residues. This CDR3 is CATSSPYTNRRWEQFF. CDR3 nucleotides: TGTGCCACCAGCAGCCCTTATACCAACAGGAGATGGGAGCAGTTCTTC.

J is TRBJ1-6 and V is TRBV7-3; possibly TRBD1 for D (6 bases). The CDR3 totals 15 residues. Trimming removed 10 bases at V and 11 bases at J, with 24 bases between. CDR1 SGHTA and CDR2 FQGTGA come from the germline V gene. The CDR3 coding sequence is TGTGCCAACGTGAGGGGGTTTCAATCGTGGGCACCCCTCCACTTT. Its translation: CANVRGFQSWAPLHF.

This clone was found a few times. The V and J genes are TRBV7-2 and TRBJ2-7, with 10 bases matching TRBD2. The CDR3 extends over 14 amino acids. Germline V gives CDR1 SGHTA, CDR2 FQGNSA. The J segment lost 11 bases and the V segment lost 2 bases, leaving 9 bases of the junction unmatched. The CDR3 reads CASSLFQREGQEYF. CDR3 DNA sequence: TGTGCCAGCAGCTTATTTCAGCGGGAGGGCCAGGAGTACTTC.

The chain employs TRBV4-1 and TRBJ2-1, with 13 bases identical to TRBD2. The CDR3 is made up of 19 amino acids. Looked up from germline, CDR1 is MGHRA and CDR2 is YSYEKL. After removal of 0 bases from V and 3 bases from J, the junction contained 8 bases not matched to a gene. CDR3 amino acids: CASSQERLGLAGYYNEQFF. In nucleotides, the CDR3 is TGCGCCAGCAGCCAAGAGAGGCTGGGACTAGCGGGGTACTACAATGAGCAGTTCTTC.

The chain carries TRBV19 and TRBJ2-1; 8 nucleotides align to TRBD1. After removal of 5 bases from V and 5 bases from J, the junction contained 14 bases not matched to a gene. The CDR3 is 17 amino acids. Germline V gene lookup returns CDR1 LNHDA and CDR2 SQIVND (reference sequence). The DNA for the CDR3 is TGTGCCAGTAGTCCACCCACTGGACAGGGTTTAGACAATGAGCAGTTCTTC. Translation gives CASSPPTGQGLDNEQFF.

The V gene is TRBV14, the J gene TRBJ2-1; no definite D call. This CDR3 is built from 13 residues. Trimming pared 6 bases from V and 6 bases from J, leaving 12 bases between. Germline CDR1 and CDR2: SGHDN and FVKESK. As DNA, the CDR3 is TGTGCCAGCAGGGCAACGTGGGCCAATGAGCAGTTCTTC. Its protein is CASRATWANEQFF.

As DNA, the CDR3 is TGTGCCAGCAAGACAGGGTTTCCCGGGGAGCTGTTTTTT. The encoded protein is CASKTGFPGELFF. The chain joins TRBV7-9 to TRBJ2-2, with 7 bases identical to TRBD1. CDR3 length: 13 amino acids. The junction had 5 bases not matched to a gene; V was cut back by 7 bases and J by 6 bases. From germline, CDR1 is SEHNR and CDR2 FQNEAQ (reference sequence).

The V and J genes are TRBV11-1 and TRBJ1-1; TRBD1 matches 7 bases. This CDR3 is 15 amino acids long. CDR1 SGHAT and CDR2 FQDESV come from the germline V gene (reference sequence). The ends lost 5 bases at V and 1 base at J; junction bases unmatched: 7. The CDR3 DNA sequence: TGTGCCAGCAGCCGAGGGGCAGGGGGGAACACTGAAGCTTTCTTT. It encodes CASSRGAGGNTEAFF. Complete variable domain (other parts from reference TRBV11-1 and TRBJ1-1): EAEVAQSPRYKITEKSQAVAFWCDPISGHATLYWYRQILGQGPELLVQFQDESVVDDSQLPKDRFSAERLKGVDSTLKIQPAELGDSAMYLCASSRGAGGNTEAFFGQGTRLTVV.

This clone was seen a few times. The chain is built from TRBV28 and TRBJ2-3, with 7 bases that match TRBD1. The CDR3 totals 14 residues. Per the germline V gene, CDR1 is MDHEN and CDR2 is SYDVKM. V dropped 3 bases and J dropped 6; count of bases not matched to a gene: 6. This CDR3 is CASSFNRGRDTQYF. The CDR3 nucleotides read TGTGCCAGCAGTTTCAACAGGGGCAGGGATACGCAGTATTTT.

Regarding this clone: The junction shows a germline mismatch at one end, possibly a read error. The chain is built from TRBV18 and TRBJ2-5; 7 nucleotides match TRBD2. CDR3 length equals 15 residues. Looked up from germline, CDR1 is KGHSH and CDR2 is LQKENI. CDR3 sequence reads: CASSPRGGDVETQYF. The CDR3 nucleotides read TGTGCCAGCTCCCCACGGGGAGGGGACGTAGAGACCCAGTACTTC.

This chain links TRBV7-2 with TRBJ1-6, with D unresolved. V gave up 5 bases and J gave up 0 bases, with 8 bases separating them. The V gene's germline CDR1 is SGHTA and CDR2 FQGNSA. The CDR3 consists of 15 residues. The chain's CDR3 is CASSPGSSYNSPLHF. DNA for the CDR3: TGTGCCAGCAGCCCGGGGAGCTCCTATAATTCACCCCTCCACTTT.

This chain uses TRBV7-2 with TRBJ1-1; D not resolved. The CDR3 spans 16 residues. Germline lookup yields CDR1 SGHTA and CDR2 FQGNSA. V lost 1 base and J 1 base, leaving 13 bases between the germline ends. CDR3 sequence (DNA): TGTGCCAGCAGCTTAGGAGTTCTATCGGGGAACACTGAAGCTTTCTTT. Encoded protein: CASSLGVLSGNTEAFF. The full variable domain, in which reference TRBV7-2 and TRBJ1-1 provide the parts outside the CDR3, is GAGVSQSPSNKVTEKGKDVELRCDPISGHTALYWYRQSLGQGLEFLIYFQGNSAPDKSGLPSDRFSAERTGGSVSTLTIQRTQQEDSAVYLCASSLGVLSGNTEAFFGQGTRLTVV.

V is TRBV19 and J is TRBJ2-5, with D maybe TRBD2 (6 bases). The tail of the sequence fits TRBJ2-7 better, so the J call may be wrong. The germline V gene encodes CDR1 LNHDA and CDR2 SQIVND (reference sequence). CDR3 length: 14 residues. In DNA form, the CDR3 reads TGTGCCAGTAGTACTCGGAGGGGTAACTACGAGCAGTACTTC. Protein product: CASSTRRGNYEQYF.

V and J are TRBV4-2 and TRBJ2-2; 8 positions match TRBD2. The J segment lost 4 bases and the V segment lost 1 base, leaving 5 bases of the junction unmatched. The CDR3 sequence is 16 residues long. CDR1 and CDR2 (germline): LGHNA, YNFKEQ. Here the CDR3 DNA reads TGTGCCAGCAGCCAAGGGAGCCTAGCGGGCACCGGGGAGCTGTTTTTT. It translates to CASSQGSLAGTGELFF.

This sequence joins TRBV18 and TRBJ1-4; TRBD1 might be the D (5 bases). From germline, CDR1 is KGHSH and CDR2 LQKENI. The V gene lost 2 bases and the J gene lost 6 bases, with 13 bases spanning the gap. The CDR3 runs to 15 residues. The CDR3 sequence: CASSPSIVRDEKLFF. CDR3 coding DNA: TGTGCCAGCTCACCATCGATAGTCAGGGATGAAAAACTGTTTTTT.

This clone has just one count. This rearrangement joins TRBV7-8 to TRBJ1-5; the D gene is possibly TRBD1 (5 bases). Trimming cost V 5 bases and J 4 bases, with 18 bases left between them. CDR3 length: 16 residues. CDR1 is SGHVS, CDR2 FQNEAQ, per germline. CDR3 residues: CASSPDPYGANQPQHF. In nucleotides, the CDR3 is TGTGCCAGCAGCCCAGATCCCTATGGGGCGAATCAGCCCCAGCATTTT. Full variable domain (missing parts from reference TRBV7-8 and TRBJ1-5): GAGVSQSPRYKVAKRGQDVALRCDPISGHVSLFWYQQALGQGPEFLTYFQNEAQLDKSGLPSDRFFAERPEGSVSTLKIQRTQQEDSAVYLCASSPDPYGANQPQHFGDGTRLSIL.